What follows is one T cell receptor (beta chain) and its context. TCRdb re-analysed the PCR reads in MiXCR, keeping a single row per CDR3 protein. The profile covers several thousand distinct CDR3 sequences, with approximately 50% appearing a single time and approximately 96% taken by the ten largest. The length of the CDR3 is 15 residues. In germline, CDR1 is MNHNS, CDR2 SASEGT. Trimming stripped 8 bases from V and 0 bases from J, with 16 bases between. Localized lung adenocarcinoma, a non-small cell lung cancer, affected the donors. This sample is drawn from a study of CD4 and CD8 cells across lung adenocarcinoma regions.

The sample taken for sequencing was CD8+ T cells from the center of a lung tumor. V gene TRBV6-1 combines with J gene TRBJ2-5; D remains unclear. The clonotype comes from a male donor with lung adenocarcinoma. The CD4 and CD8 labels of this study may be unreliable. The CDR3, as DNA: TGTGCCAGCGAGAAACAGCTTTGGTACCAAGAGACCCAGTACTTC. Encoded protein: CASEKQLWYQETQYF.